This is a list of T cell receptor beta chains from one sample in a study of breast tumors, draining lymph nodes, adjacent tissues. TCRdb re-derived calls from the multiplex PCR reads in MiXCR, one entry per CDR3 protein. The sample has about 100,000 distinct CDR3 sequences, about 20% seen once. Sequencing was done on a sample of axillary lymph node tissue. The receptors shown here come from a female donor with breast cancer. Some clones in this sample may be carry-over from other donors' samples. Each CDR3 is given with its conserved first and last residue. A D gene is named only where the DNA matches it firmly. Not every row has a clone size; where given, it reads once, few, many or a size class.

size | J | V | D | CDR3 | DNA
many | TRBJ1-2 | TRBV5-6 | - | CASSSRGYGYTF | TGTGCCAGCAGCTCCCGTGGGTATGGCTACACCTTC
many | TRBJ2-5 | TRBV4-1 | TRBD1 | CASSQDRATGLETQYF | TGCGCCAGCAGCCAAGATAGGGCGACAGGGCTTGAGACCCAGTACTTC
- | TRBJ1-1 | TRBV7-9 | - | CASSLARENTEAFF | TGTGCCAGCAGCTTAGCCCGGGAGAACACTGAAGCTTTCTTT
many | TRBJ1-2 | TRBV19 | - | CASSMGGTSYGYTF | TGTGCCAGTAGTATGGGCGGGACCAGCTATGGCTACACCTTC
few | TRBJ2-7 | TRBV28 | - | CASSLGVTYEQYF | TGTGCCAGCAGTTTAGGGGTAACCTACGAGCAGTACTTC
many | TRBJ2-5 | TRBV10-3 | TRBD2 | CAIQRGAGQETQYF | TGTGCCATTCAGCGGGGCGCAGGGCAAGAGACCCAGTACTTC
many | TRBJ2-5 | TRBV24-1 | TRBD1 | CATAGLRQGGQQETQYF | TGTGCCACCGCTGGATTAAGACAGGGGGGTCAGCAAGAGACCCAGTACTTC
- | TRBJ2-6 | TRBV4-1 | TRBD1 | CASSQDHQGAGANVLTF | TGCGCCAGCAGCCAAGATCATCAGGGGGCAGGGGCCAACGTCCTGACTTTC
many | TRBJ1-5 | TRBV6-5 | - | CASSMDRNQPQHF | TGTGCCAGCAGCATGGACAGAAATCAGCCCCAGCATTTT
- | TRBJ1-5 | TRBV20-1 | - | CSAQLFGTGVASNQPQHF | TGCAGTGCCCAATTATTCGGAACAGGCGTCGCTAGCAATCAGCCCCAGCATTTT
many | TRBJ2-5 | TRBV11-2 | - | CASSLISDTGETQYF | TGTGCCAGCAGCTTAATCTCAGATACGGGTGAAACCCAGTACTTC
many | TRBJ1-2 | TRBV18 | - | CASSRLTYGYTF | TGTGCCAGCTCACGGTTGACCTATGGCTACACCTTC
many | TRBJ1-3 | TRBV5-5 | TRBD1 | CASSLLDRAGNTIYF | TGTGCCAGCAGCTTACTAGACAGGGCGGGAAACACCATATATTTT
few | TRBJ2-1 | TRBV3-1 | - | CASSQEALNEQFF | TGTGCCAGCAGCCAAGAAGCCTTAAATGAGCAGTTCTTC
- | TRBJ2-1 | TRBV2 | TRBD1 | CASSTRQGRYDEQFF | TGTGCCAGCAGTACCCGACAGGGACGGTACGATGAGCAGTTCTTC
many | TRBJ1-6 | TRBV6-1 | - | CASMDSAQGRRNSPLHF | TGTGCCAGCATGGACTCGGCGCAGGGCCGTCGTAATTCACCCCTCCACTTT
- | TRBJ2-1 | TRBV2 | TRBD1 | CASTPQPGQGGGQQFF | TGTGCCAGCACCCCTCAACCGGGACAGGGGGGCGGTCAGCAGTTCTTC
- | TRBJ2-5 | TRBV5-1 | - | CASSLEGRETQYF | TGCGCCAGCAGCTTGGAAGGTCGCGAGACCCAGTACTTC
- | TRBJ2-5 | TRBV6-6 | - | CASSGQLQETQYF | TGTGCCAGCAGCGGACAGCTCCAAGAGACCCAGTACTTC
few | TRBJ2-7 | TRBV5-5 | - | CASSLEGSPTYEQYF | TGTGCCAGCAGCTTAGAGGGGTCCCCCACCTACGAGCAGTACTTC
many | TRBJ1-5 | TRBV7-8 | - | CASSLELGRGNQPQHF | TGTGCCAGCAGCTTAGAGCTCGGTAGGGGCAATCAGCCCCAGCATTTT
- | TRBJ1-1 | TRBV11-3 | - | CASSFSEGTEAFF | TGTGCCAGCAGCTTTTCCGAGGGCACTGAAGCTTTCTTT
many | TRBJ2-7 | TRBV27 | TRBD1 | CASSFQQGVGYEQYF | TGTGCCAGCAGTTTCCAACAGGGGGTAGGGTACGAGCAGTACTTC
many | TRBJ2-3 | TRBV6-2/TRBV6-3 | - | CASRPGGGRTDTQYF | TGTGCCAGCAGACCAGGGGGGGGCCGCACAGATACGCAGTATTTT
- | TRBJ2-5 | TRBV6-6 | TRBD2 | CASSYTRGELAEQETQYF | TGTGCCAGCAGTTACACTCGCGGCGAACTAGCGGAACAAGAGACCCAGTACTTC
many | TRBJ2-7 | TRBV5-8 | TRBD1 | CASVLSGGSYEQYF | TGTGCCAGCGTACTCTCAGGGGGCTCCTACGAGCAGTACTTC
- | TRBJ1-1 | TRBV12-3/TRBV12-4 | - | CASTFRGAPYTEAFF | TGTGCCAGCACCTTTCGGGGCGCCCCGTACACTGAAGCTTTCTTT
- | TRBJ2-6 | TRBV19 | - | CASRESGLRASVLTF | TGTGCCAGTAGAGAATCCGGGTTAAGGGCCAGCGTCCTGACTTTC
once | TRBJ1-4 | TRBV20-1 | TRBD1 | CSPGTGGNEKLFF | TGCAGTCCCGGGACAGGGGGTAATGAAAAACTGTTTTTT
many | TRBJ2-2 | TRBV5-1 | TRBD2 | CASSLTGGPITGELFF | TGCGCCAGCAGCTTAACGGGGGGGCCGATCACCGGGGAGCTGTTTTTT
many | TRBJ2-2 | TRBV6-6 | TRBD1 | CASSRDRFTGELFF | TGTGCCAGCAGCCGGGACAGGTTCACCGGGGAGCTGTTTTTT
many | TRBJ2-5 | TRBV25-1 | TRBD1 | CASQKTGGKETQYF | TGTGCCAGTCAAAAAACAGGGGGGAAAGAGACCCAGTACTTC
many | TRBJ2-3 | TRBV24-1 | - | CATSDPDSTDTQYF | TGTGCCACCAGTGATCCGGACAGCACAGATACGCAGTATTTT
many | TRBJ2-7 | TRBV5-4 | - | CASRFGGGYEQYF | TGTGCCAGCAGATTTGGGGGTGGCTACGAGCAGTACTTC
many | TRBJ2-1 | TRBV2 | - | CASRRGGNEQFF | TGTGCCAGCAGGAGGGGGGGAAATGAGCAGTTCTTC
many | TRBJ2-1 | TRBV20-1 | - | CSARGKSAKVSYNEQFF | TGCAGTGCTAGAGGGAAGAGCGCGAAAGTTTCCTACAATGAGCAGTTCTTC
- | TRBJ2-5 | TRBV30 | TRBD1 | CAWGTGWETQYF | TGTGCCTGGGGGACAGGTTGGGAGACCCAGTACTTC
many | TRBJ2-1 | TRBV12-3/TRBV12-4 | - | CASSLGARNEQFF | TGTGCCAGCAGTTTGGGTGCAAGGAATGAGCAGTTCTTC
- | TRBJ2-2 | TRBV6-1 | TRBD2 | CASAHWGGTGELFF | TGTGCCAGCGCCCACTGGGGGGGCACCGGGGAGCTGTTTTTT
few | TRBJ2-1 | TRBV6-1 | TRBD2 | CASSLTSGGNEQFF | TGTGCCAGCAGTCTAACTAGCGGCGGCAATGAGCAGTTCTTC
many | TRBJ2-1 | TRBV20-1 | - | CSARDTSVAGITYNEQFF | TGCAGTGCTAGAGATACCTCCGTTGCGGGGATCACCTACAATGAGCAGTTCTTC
few | TRBJ1-5 | TRBV18 | - | CASSPPGGANQPQHF | TGTGCCAGCTCACCACCGGGGGGTGCCAATCAGCCCCAGCATTTT
many | TRBJ2-1 | TRBV20-1 | - | CSAPRQPSSYNEQFF | TGCAGTGCCCCGCGACAACCGTCCTCCTACAATGAGCAGTTCTTC
- | TRBJ1-5 | TRBV28 | - | CASIARDTQPQHF | TGTGCCAGCATAGCGAGGGACACTCAGCCCCAGCATTTT
many | TRBJ1-5 | TRBV20-1 | TRBD1 | CSAKQGNQPQHF | TGCAGTGCCAAACAGGGGAATCAGCCCCAGCATTTT
- | TRBJ1-1 | TRBV5-1 | TRBD1 | CASSLGTGGTEAFF | TGCGCCAGCAGCTTGGGGACAGGGGGCACTGAAGCTTTCTTT
- | TRBJ1-6 | TRBV7-8 | - | CASSTQIRYSPLHF | TGTGCCAGCAGCACTCAGATCAGATATTCACCCCTCCACTTT